The source of this TCR beta chain is a study of T cells of healthy individuals. TCRdb reprocessed the 5' RACE reads with MiXCR, giving one entry per CDR3 protein. The sample includes about 96,000 distinct CDR3 sequences, 17% of them seen just once. The CDR3 runs 13 residues. Trimming cost V 7 bases and J 2 bases, with 15 bases left between them. CDR1 is DFQATT, CDR2 SNEGSKA, per germline (reference sequence). The chain uses TRBV20-1 and TRBJ2-7, with D possibly matching TRBD2 (5 bases). The sequence came from a human donor in good health. In DNA, the CDR3 is TGCAGTGGTGTGGAGAGGGCCCCCTACGAGCAGTACTTC. Amino acid sequence: CSGVERAPYEQYF.